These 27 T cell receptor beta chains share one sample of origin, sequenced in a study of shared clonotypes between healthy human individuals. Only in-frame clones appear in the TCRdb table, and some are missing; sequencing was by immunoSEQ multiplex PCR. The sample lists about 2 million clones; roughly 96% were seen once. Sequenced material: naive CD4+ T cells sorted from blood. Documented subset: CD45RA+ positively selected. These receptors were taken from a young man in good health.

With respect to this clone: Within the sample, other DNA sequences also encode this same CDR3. CDR3 in DNA: TGTGCCAGCAGCTTAACTAGCTCCTACGAGCAGTACTTC. The encoded protein is CASSLTSSYEQYF. The chain employs TRBV11-2 and TRBJ2-7; a possible D gene is TRBD2 (5 bases). The CDR3 loop spans 13 amino acids. The germline gives CDR1 SGHAT, CDR2 FQNNGV. Trimming took off 2 bases at V and 0 bases at J, with 5 bases between the two ends.

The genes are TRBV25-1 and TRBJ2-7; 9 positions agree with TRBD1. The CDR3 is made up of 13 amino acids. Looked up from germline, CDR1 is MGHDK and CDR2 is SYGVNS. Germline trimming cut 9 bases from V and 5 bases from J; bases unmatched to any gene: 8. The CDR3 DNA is TGTGCCAGTGCAACAGGGGGCGGGGACGAGCAGTACTTC. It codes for CASATGGGDEQYF.

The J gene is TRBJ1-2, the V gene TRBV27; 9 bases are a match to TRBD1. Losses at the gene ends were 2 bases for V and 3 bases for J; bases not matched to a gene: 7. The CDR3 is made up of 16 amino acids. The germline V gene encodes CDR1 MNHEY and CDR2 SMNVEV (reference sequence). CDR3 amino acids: CASSLTAGQGYYGYTF. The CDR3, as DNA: TGTGCCAGCAGTTTAACGGCCGGACAGGGGTACTATGGCTACACCTTC.

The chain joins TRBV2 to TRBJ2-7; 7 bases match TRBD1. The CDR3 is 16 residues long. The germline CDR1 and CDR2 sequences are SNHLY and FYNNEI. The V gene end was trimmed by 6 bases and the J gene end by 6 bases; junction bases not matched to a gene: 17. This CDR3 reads CASRDLFGTASPEQYF. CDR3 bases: TGTGCCAGCAGAGATCTCTTTGGGACAGCTAGCCCCGAGCAGTACTTC. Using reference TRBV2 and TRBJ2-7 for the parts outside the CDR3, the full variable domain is EPEVTQTPSHQVTQMGQEVILRCVPISNHLYFYWYRQILGQKVEFLVSFYNNEISEKSEIFDDQFSVERPDGSNFTLKIRSTKLEDSAMYFCASRDLFGTASPEQYFGPGTRLTVT.

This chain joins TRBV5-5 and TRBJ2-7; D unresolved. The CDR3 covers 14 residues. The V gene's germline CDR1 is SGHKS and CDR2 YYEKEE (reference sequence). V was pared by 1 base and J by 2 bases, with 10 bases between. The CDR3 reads CASSLSAVTYEQYF. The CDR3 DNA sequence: TGTGCCAGCAGCTTGTCGGCGGTTACCTACGAGCAGTACTTC.

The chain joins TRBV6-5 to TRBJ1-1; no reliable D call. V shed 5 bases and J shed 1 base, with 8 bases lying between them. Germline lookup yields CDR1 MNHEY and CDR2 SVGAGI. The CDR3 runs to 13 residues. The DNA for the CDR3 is TGTGCCAGCAGTAGACATACGAACACTGAAGCTTTCTTT. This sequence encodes CASSRHTNTEAFF.

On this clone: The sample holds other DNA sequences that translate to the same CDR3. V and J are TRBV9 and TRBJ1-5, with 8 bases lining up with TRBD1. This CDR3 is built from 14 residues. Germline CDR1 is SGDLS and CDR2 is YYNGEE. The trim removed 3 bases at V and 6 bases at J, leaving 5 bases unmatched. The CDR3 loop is CASSGGQGAQPQHF. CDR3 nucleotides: TGTGCCAGCAGCGGAGGACAGGGCGCTCAGCCCCAGCATTTT. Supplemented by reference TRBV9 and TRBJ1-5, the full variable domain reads DSGVTQTPKHLITATGQRVTLRCSPRSGDLSVYWYQQSLDQGLQFLIQYYNGEERAKGNILERFSAQQFPDLHSELNLSSLELGDSALYFCASSGGQGAQPQHFGDGTRLSIL.

CDR3 nucleotide sequence: TGCAGCGCCGGGGAGGGCCCTCGTGGGACCCAGTACTTC. Protein sequence: CSAGEGPRGTQYF. V gene TRBV29-1 combines with J gene TRBJ2-5; 7 bases agree with TRBD2. The germline V gene encodes CDR1 SQVTM and CDR2 ANQGSEA. Trimming cost V 7 bases and J 7 bases; bases outside gene matches: 12. CDR3 length: 13 amino acids.

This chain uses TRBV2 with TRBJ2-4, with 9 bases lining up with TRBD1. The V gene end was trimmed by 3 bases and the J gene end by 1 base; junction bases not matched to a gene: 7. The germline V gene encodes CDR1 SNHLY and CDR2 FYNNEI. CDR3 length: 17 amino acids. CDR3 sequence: CASSDRGQGKAKNIQYF. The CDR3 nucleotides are TGTGCCAGCAGTGATAGGGGACAGGGAAAGGCCAAAAACATTCAGTACTTC.

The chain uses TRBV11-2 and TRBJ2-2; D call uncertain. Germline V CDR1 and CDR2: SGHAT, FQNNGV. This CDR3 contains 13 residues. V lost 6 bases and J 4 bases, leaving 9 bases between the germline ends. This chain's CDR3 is CASSSGATGELFF. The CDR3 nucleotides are TGTGCCAGCAGTTCGGGCGCCACCGGGGAGCTGTTTTTT.

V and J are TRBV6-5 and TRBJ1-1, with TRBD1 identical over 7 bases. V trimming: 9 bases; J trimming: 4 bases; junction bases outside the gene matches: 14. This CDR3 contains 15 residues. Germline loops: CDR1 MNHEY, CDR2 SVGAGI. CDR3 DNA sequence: TGTGCCAGTTTCGGTTCGACAGGGAGATTCACTGAAGCTTTCTTT. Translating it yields CASFGSTGRFTEAFF.

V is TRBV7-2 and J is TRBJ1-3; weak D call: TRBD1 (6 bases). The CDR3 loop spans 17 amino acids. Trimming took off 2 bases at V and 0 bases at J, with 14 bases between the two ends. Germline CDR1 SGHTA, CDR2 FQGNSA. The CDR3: CASSLTGGGNSGNTIYF. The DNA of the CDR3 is TGTGCCAGCAGCTTAACCGGGGGCGGAAACTCTGGAAACACCATATATTTT.

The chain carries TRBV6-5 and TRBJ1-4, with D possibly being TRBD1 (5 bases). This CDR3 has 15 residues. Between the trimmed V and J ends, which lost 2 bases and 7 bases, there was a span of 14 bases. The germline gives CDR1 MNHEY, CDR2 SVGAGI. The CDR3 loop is CASSYGAGSGEKLFF. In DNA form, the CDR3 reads TGTGCCAGCAGTTACGGCGCAGGGTCGGGTGAAAAACTGTTTTTT.

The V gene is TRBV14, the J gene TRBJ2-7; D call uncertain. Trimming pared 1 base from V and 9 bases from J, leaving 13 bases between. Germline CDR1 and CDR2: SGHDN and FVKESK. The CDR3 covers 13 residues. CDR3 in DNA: TGTGCCAGCAGCCAAGCCACCCAAACCCGGCAGTACTTC. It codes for CASSQATQTRQYF.

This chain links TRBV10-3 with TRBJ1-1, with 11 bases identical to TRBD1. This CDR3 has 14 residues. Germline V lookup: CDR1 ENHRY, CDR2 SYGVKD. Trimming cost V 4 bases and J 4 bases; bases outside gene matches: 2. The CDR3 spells CAISVGTGGTEAFF. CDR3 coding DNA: TGTGCCATCAGTGTCGGGACAGGGGGCACTGAAGCTTTCTTT.

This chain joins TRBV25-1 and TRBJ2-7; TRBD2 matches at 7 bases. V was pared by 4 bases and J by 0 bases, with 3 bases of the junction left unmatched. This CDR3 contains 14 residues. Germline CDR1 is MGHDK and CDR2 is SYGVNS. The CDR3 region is CASSGAGSSYEQYF. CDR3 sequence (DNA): TGTGCCAGCAGTGGAGCGGGAAGCTCCTACGAGCAGTACTTC.

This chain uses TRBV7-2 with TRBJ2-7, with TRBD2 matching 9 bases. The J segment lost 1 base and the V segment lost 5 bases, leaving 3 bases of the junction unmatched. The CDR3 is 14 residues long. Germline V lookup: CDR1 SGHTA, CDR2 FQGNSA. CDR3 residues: CASSPSGNSYEQYF. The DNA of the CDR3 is TGTGCCAGCAGCCCTAGCGGGAATTCCTACGAGCAGTACTTC. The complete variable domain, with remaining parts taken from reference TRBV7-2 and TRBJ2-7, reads GAGVSQSPSNKVTEKGKDVELRCDPISGHTALYWYRQSLGQGLEFLIYFQGNSAPDKSGLPSDRFSAERTGGSVSTLTIQRTQQEDSAVYLCASSPSGNSYEQYFGPGTRLTVT.

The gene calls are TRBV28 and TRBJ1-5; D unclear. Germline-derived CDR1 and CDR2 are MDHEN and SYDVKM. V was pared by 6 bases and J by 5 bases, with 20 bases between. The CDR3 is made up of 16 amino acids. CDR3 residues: CASRRPPRKSYQPQHF. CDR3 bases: TGTGCCAGCAGACGGCCACCTAGGAAAAGCTATCAGCCCCAGCATTTT.

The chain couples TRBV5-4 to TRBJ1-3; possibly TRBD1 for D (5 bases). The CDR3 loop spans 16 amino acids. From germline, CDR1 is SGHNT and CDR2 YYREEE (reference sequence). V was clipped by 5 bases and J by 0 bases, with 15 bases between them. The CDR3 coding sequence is TGTGCCAGCAGTTATCCGGGACCTATCTCTGGAAACACCATATATTTT. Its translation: CASSYPGPISGNTIYF.

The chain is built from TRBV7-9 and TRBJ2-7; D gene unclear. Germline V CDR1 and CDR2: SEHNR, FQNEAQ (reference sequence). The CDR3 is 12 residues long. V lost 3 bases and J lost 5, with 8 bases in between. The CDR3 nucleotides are TGTGCCAGCAGCTTCCCCGGCAACGAGCAGTACTTC. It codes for CASSFPGNEQYF.

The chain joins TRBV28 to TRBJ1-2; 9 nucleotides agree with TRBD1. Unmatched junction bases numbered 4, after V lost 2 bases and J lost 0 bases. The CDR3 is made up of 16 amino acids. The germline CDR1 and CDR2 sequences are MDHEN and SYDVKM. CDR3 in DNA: TGTGCCAGCAGTTTAAGGGACAGGGCAGCTAACTATGGCTACACCTTC. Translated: CASSLRDRAANYGYTF.

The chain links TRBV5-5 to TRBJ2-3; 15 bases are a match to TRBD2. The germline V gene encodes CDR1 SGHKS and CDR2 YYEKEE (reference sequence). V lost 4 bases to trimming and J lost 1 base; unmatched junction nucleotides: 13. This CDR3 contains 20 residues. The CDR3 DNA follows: TGTGCCAGCAGCCTCGCGGGGGGACTAGCGGGAGGTGTCGGCACAGATACGCAGTATTTT. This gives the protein CASSLAGGLAGGVGTDTQYF.

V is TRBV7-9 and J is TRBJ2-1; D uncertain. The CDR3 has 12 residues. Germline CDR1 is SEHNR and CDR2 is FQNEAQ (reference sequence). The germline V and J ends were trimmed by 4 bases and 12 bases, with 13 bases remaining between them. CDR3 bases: TGTGCCAGCAGCTCTTTGGGGTCGGGGCAGTTCTTC. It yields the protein CASSSLGSGQFF.

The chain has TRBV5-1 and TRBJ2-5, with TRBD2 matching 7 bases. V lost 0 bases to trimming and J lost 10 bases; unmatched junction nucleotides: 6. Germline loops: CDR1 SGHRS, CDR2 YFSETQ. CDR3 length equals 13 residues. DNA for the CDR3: TGCGCCAGCAGCTTGGGGCAAGGGGAGGGCCAGTACTTC. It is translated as CASSLGQGEGQYF.

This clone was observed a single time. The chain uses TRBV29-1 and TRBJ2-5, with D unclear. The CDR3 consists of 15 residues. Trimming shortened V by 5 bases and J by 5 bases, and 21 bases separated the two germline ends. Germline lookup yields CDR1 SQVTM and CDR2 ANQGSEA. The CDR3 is CSVLGRPPELETQYF. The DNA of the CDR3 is TGCAGCGTTTTGGGCAGGCCACCAGAATTGGAGACCCAGTACTTC. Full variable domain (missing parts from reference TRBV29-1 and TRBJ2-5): SAVISQKPSRDICQRGTSLTIQCQVDSQVTMMFWYRQQPGQSLTLIATANQGSEATYESGFVIDKFPISRPNLTFSTLTVSNMSPEDSSIYLCSVLGRPPELETQYFGPGTRLLVL.

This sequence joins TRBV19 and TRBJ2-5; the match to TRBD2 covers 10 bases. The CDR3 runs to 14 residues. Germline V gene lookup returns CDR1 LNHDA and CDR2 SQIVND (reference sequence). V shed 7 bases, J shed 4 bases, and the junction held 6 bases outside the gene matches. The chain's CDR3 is CASKTSGVGETQYF. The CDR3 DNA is TGTGCCAGTAAAACTAGCGGGGTTGGAGAGACCCAGTACTTC.

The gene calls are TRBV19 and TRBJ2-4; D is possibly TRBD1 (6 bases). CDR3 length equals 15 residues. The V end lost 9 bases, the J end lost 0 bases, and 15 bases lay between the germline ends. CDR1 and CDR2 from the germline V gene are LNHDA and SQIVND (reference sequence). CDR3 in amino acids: CASQQGTLAKNIQYF. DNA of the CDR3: TGTGCCAGCCAACAGGGAACTTTAGCCAAAAACATTCAGTACTTC.